These 9 T cell receptor beta chains were all obtained from the same sample, sequenced in a study of blood T cell repertoires in COVID-19 (dated by TCRdb to the early 2020s). Libraries were prepared through the immunoSEQ multiplex PCR assay. The clones in this table, taken by TCRdb from immuneACCESS, are in-frame only. Not every clone is retained; where verified, under half of the shortfall comes from an unresolved V gene, and the cause of the rest is unknown. The sample table shows around 450,000 clones, and 90% are seen once. 0.6% of the sample is held by the ten biggest clonotypes. The specimen sequenced was PBMCs or T cells enriched from blood (not recorded which). These receptors were taken from a man aged 18 to 29 who had recovered from COVID-19.

The chain recombines TRBV6-5 with TRBJ1-5; D remains unclear. The V end lost 8 bases, the J end lost 1 base, and 12 bases lay between the germline ends. The CDR3 consists of 14 residues. Germline V CDR1 and CDR2: MNHEY, SVGAGI. CDR3 bases: TGTGCCAGCTCCCCCCTCGCGAGCAATCAGCCCCAGCATTTT. Translated, it gives CASSPLASNQPQHF.

This clone appeared once. The J gene is TRBJ2-5, the V gene TRBV7-8, with 8 bases fitting TRBD2. The CDR3 loop spans 17 amino acids. The trim removed 3 bases at V and 4 bases at J, leaving 13 bases unmatched. The germline V gene has CDR1 SGHVS and CDR2 FQNEAQ. The CDR3 is CASSLAHREGGRETQYF. The DNA for the CDR3 is TGTGCCAGCAGCTTGGCCCACCGGGAGGGGGGGAGAGAGACCCAGTACTTC.

The chain couples TRBV19 to TRBJ1-5; 9 nucleotides agree with TRBD1. The CDR3 runs to 15 residues. V lost 5 bases to trimming and J lost 5 bases; unmatched junction nucleotides: 7. Germline loops: CDR1 LNHDA, CDR2 SQIVND (reference sequence). In nucleotides, the CDR3 is TGTGCCAGTAGTTCCGGGACAGGGTATGATCAGCCCCAGCATTTT. Translated, it gives CASSSGTGYDQPQHF.

This clone was observed a few times. The V gene is TRBV29-1, the J gene TRBJ1-1, with a weak D call TRBD1 (6 bases). CDR3 length: 11 amino acids. Germline V lookup: CDR1 SQVTM, CDR2 ANQGSEA. Trimming stripped 3 bases from V and 5 bases from J, with 7 bases between. CDR3 sequence (DNA): TGCAGCGTTGATAGGGGGACTGAAGCTTTCTTT. This gives the protein CSVDRGTEAFF.

The chain links TRBV2 to TRBJ1-1; tentative D call: TRBD1 (6 bases). The CDR3 has 13 amino acids. The germline V and J ends were trimmed by 9 bases and 4 bases, with 15 bases remaining between them. Per the germline V gene, CDR1 is SNHLY and CDR2 is FYNNEI. DNA of the CDR3: TGTGCCAGAAGACAGGATTGGGGCACTGAAGCTTTCTTT. It yields the protein CARRQDWGTEAFF.

The chain uses TRBV6-4 and TRBJ1-6; 10 nucleotides agree with TRBD1. After removal of 0 bases from V and 7 bases from J, the junction contained 0 bases not matched to a gene. The CDR3 covers 15 residues. Per the germline V gene, CDR1 is MRHNA and CDR2 is SNTAGT. The CDR3, as DNA: TGTGCCAGCAGTGACTCGACAGGGGGCAATTCACCCCTCCACTTT. Encoded protein: CASSDSTGGNSPLHF.

This sequence joins TRBV6-4 and TRBJ1-1, with a weak D call TRBD1 (5 bases). Germline CDR1 reads MRHNA; CDR2 reads SNTAGT. V was trimmed by 6 bases and J by 1 base, leaving 9 bases between them. The CDR3 is made up of 13 amino acids. CDR3 in amino acids: CASSVTGNTEAFF. CDR3 coding DNA: TGTGCCAGCAGCGTAACAGGGAACACTGAAGCTTTCTTT.

This sequence joins TRBV27 and TRBJ2-5, with TRBD1 matching 7 bases. The CDR3 consists of 14 residues. With 5 bases clipped from V and 5 bases from J, the junction kept 8 bases outside the gene matches. Germline V CDR1 and CDR2: MNHEY, SMNVEV (reference sequence). The CDR3 region is CASSMTGFSETQYF. CDR3 DNA: TGTGCCAGCAGTATGACAGGGTTTAGCGAGACCCAGTACTTC.

The chain couples TRBV28 to TRBJ1-5, with D possibly TRBD1 on 6 matching bases. Germline V CDR1 and CDR2: MDHEN, SYDVKM. Trimming took 6 bases from V and 6 from J, leaving 12 bases between them. CDR3 length: 13 amino acids. CDR3 protein: CASRPTGFQPQHF. In nucleotides, the CDR3 is TGTGCCAGCAGACCTACAGGGTTTCAGCCCCAGCATTTT.